This TCR beta chain was captured in a study of CD8+ T cells in alopecia areata. It was cDNA, reverse transcribed from extracted RNA, that served as the sequencing template. Clones were sequenced by immunoSEQ multiplex PCR, and TCRdb holds only the in-frame ones, with some missing. This sample has approximately 200,000 clones, with about 40% found just once. Treatment noted: oral pan-JAK inhibitor, 5-10 mg twice daily. This clone was recorded a few times. CDR3 size: 14 residues. From germline, CDR1 is SQVTM and CDR2 ANQGSEA. V lost 4 bases to trimming and J lost 0 bases, with 11 bases between them. The sequence derives from a human donor with alopecia areata. This chain joins TRBV29-1 and TRBJ2-3; the D is unclear. The sequencing used CD4+ T cells sorted from blood, collected at roughly week 36, from a patient treated with tofacitinib. As DNA, the CDR3 is TGCAGCGTTGTGGCCTGGGGTAGCACAGATACGCAGTATTTT. It is translated as CSVVAWGSTDTQYF.